The 21 T cell receptor beta chains presented below share a single source sample, sequenced in a study of early stage breast cancer tumors. Libraries were prepared by immunoSEQ multiplex PCR; TCRdb keeps only in-frame clonotypes and omits some of them. In the table there are roughly 10,000 clones, roughly 70% of which are singletons. Material: breast tumor tissue. All receptors come from a person in their fifties with breast cancer.

This sequence joins TRBV5-1 and TRBJ1-4; possibly TRBD1 for D (6 bases). Per the germline V gene, CDR1 is SGHRS and CDR2 is YFSETQ. This CDR3 has 15 amino acids. The V and J ends lost 3 bases and 0 bases respectively, with 9 bases between them. CDR3 DNA sequence: TGCGCCAGCAGCTGGGGGCGAACAACTAATGAAAAACTGTTTTTT. Its translation is CASSWGRTTNEKLFF. Combining the CDR3 with reference TRBV5-1 and TRBJ1-4 gives the whole variable domain KAGVTQTPRYLIKTRGQQVTLSCSPISGHRSVSWYQQTPGQGLQFLFEYFSETQRNKGNFPGRFSGRQFSNSRSEMNVSTLELGDSALYLCASSWGRTTNEKLFFGSGTQLSVL.

This clone was seen once. The rearrangement uses TRBV5-1 and TRBJ2-2; no clear D gene. The germline V gene encodes CDR1 SGHRS and CDR2 YFSETQ. Trimming removed 2 bases at V and 0 bases at J, with 5 bases between. This CDR3 spans 14 amino acids. CDR3 region: CASSLGANTGELFF. CDR3 bases: TGCGCCAGCAGCTTAGGAGCGAACACCGGGGAGCTGTTTTTT.

This chain links TRBV7-9 with TRBJ1-1; D unresolved. V was clipped by 2 bases and J by 6 bases, with 10 bases between them. CDR3 size: 13 residues. CDR1 SEHNR and CDR2 FQNEAQ come from the germline V gene (reference sequence). The CDR3 DNA follows: TGTGCCAGCAGCTTACGGGAGGTGGCTGAAGCTTTCTTT. Amino acids: CASSLREVAEAFF.

In this sample, this clone turned up a few times. The V gene is TRBV4-2, the J gene TRBJ2-1, with 12 bases lining up with TRBD2. Trimming took 1 base from V and 6 from J; bases not matched to a gene: 4. CDR3 length equals 16 residues. Germline CDR1 reads LGHNA; CDR2 reads YNFKEQ. The DNA of the CDR3 is TGTGCCAGCAGCCAAGGGCTAGCGGGAGGGCTCAATGAGCAGTTCTTC. Protein product: CASSQGLAGGLNEQFF.

This clone was counted between two and nine times. V and J are TRBV13 and TRBJ2-7; 8 bases are shared with TRBD2. V lost 5 bases to trimming and J lost 6 bases; unmatched junction nucleotides: 6. This CDR3 has 13 residues. In germline, CDR1 is PRHDT, CDR2 FYEKMQ (reference sequence). CDR3 protein: CASSLGGGTEQYF. The CDR3 DNA reads as TGTGCCAGCAGCCTCGGGGGGGGCACCGAGCAGTACTTC.

The rearrangement uses TRBV28 and TRBJ2-2; 12 nucleotides match TRBD1. Trimming took 4 bases from V and 7 from J; bases not matched to a gene: 7. Germline V gene data show CDR1 as MDHEN and CDR2 as SYDVKM. The CDR3 has 16 amino acids. This CDR3 reads CASSSPGTGGHGELFF. The CDR3 DNA follows: TGTGCCAGCAGTTCCCCCGGGACAGGGGGCCACGGGGAGCTGTTTTTT.

This clone was seen a handful of times. The rearrangement uses TRBV5-1 and TRBJ1-1, with D maybe TRBD1 (5 bases). Trimming took off 4 bases at V and 4 bases at J, with 14 bases between the two ends. This CDR3 has 14 residues. CDR1 and CDR2 (germline): SGHRS, YFSETQ. For the CDR3, the DNA is TGCGCCAGCAGCGGGGGACGGCAGAGCACTGAAGCTTTCTTT. It is translated as CASSGGRQSTEAFF.

A few counts support this clone. The chain recombines TRBV28 with TRBJ1-5, with TRBD1 as a possible D gene (5 bases). The CDR3 has 16 residues. CDR1 is MDHEN, CDR2 SYDVKM, per germline. V was shortened by 6 bases and J by 0 bases, with 15 bases between the two germline ends. CDR3 sequence (DNA): TGTGCCAGCAGAAAAGCAGGGTCCTATAGCAATCAGCCCCAGCATTTT. Its translation is CASRKAGSYSNQPQHF.

Note on this clone: The same CDR3 can be traced to other DNA sequences in this sample. The rearrangement links TRBV7-6 to TRBJ2-7; the D is unclear. Germline CDR1 and CDR2: SGHVS and FNYEAQ. The ends were cut back, 5 bases at V and 7 bases at J, with 9 bases in the middle. CDR3 length: 11 residues. CDR3 region: CASSPGREQYF. CDR3 coding DNA: TGTGCCAGCAGCCCCGGCAGGGAGCAGTACTTC. Full variable domain (outside the CDR3, taken from reference TRBV7-6 and TRBJ2-7): GAGVSQSPRYKVTKRGQDVALRCDPISGHVSLYWYRQALGQGPEFLTYFNYEAQQDKSGLPNDRFSAERPEGSISTLTIQRTEQRDSAMYRCASSPGREQYFGPGTRLTVT.

This rearrangement joins TRBV11-2 to TRBJ1-3; D is unclear. CDR1 is SGHAT and CDR2 is FQNNGV in the germline V gene. V was clipped by 5 bases and J by 1 base, with 6 bases between them. The CDR3 sequence is 13 residues long. CDR3 sequence reads: CASSTKSGNTIYF. The CDR3 coding sequence is TGTGCCAGCAGCACAAAATCTGGAAACACCATATATTTT.

The chain joins TRBV6-5 to TRBJ2-3, with no clear D. The germline V and J ends were trimmed by 4 bases and 5 bases, with 7 bases remaining between them. CDR1 is MNHEY, CDR2 SVGAGI, per germline. The CDR3 is 12 amino acids. The CDR3 DNA follows: TGTGCCAGCAGTTCCAGACAAGATACGCAGTATTTT. Protein sequence: CASSSRQDTQYF.

J is TRBJ1-2 and V is TRBV27; TRBD1 aligns across 7 bases. Trimming removed 8 bases from V and 0 bases from J; junction bases left unmatched: 9. Germline CDR1 reads MNHEY; CDR2 reads SMNVEV (reference sequence). CDR3 length: 15 amino acids. CDR3 loop: CASWDSGSSNYGYTF. DNA for the CDR3: TGTGCCAGCTGGGACAGCGGATCATCTAACTATGGCTACACCTTC.

The sample holds one count of this clone. The V call is TRBV2, the J call TRBJ1-1; no clear D gene. The CDR3 covers 13 residues. Germline lookup yields CDR1 SNHLY and CDR2 FYNNEI. The germline V and J ends were trimmed by 5 bases and 5 bases, with 12 bases remaining between them. The CDR3 DNA follows: TGTGCCAGCAGTCTGGGTTTAGTTACTGAAGCTTTCTTT. Its translation: CASSLGLVTEAFF.

The DNA of the CDR3 is TGTGCCAGCAGCTCGGGACTAGCGGGAGAGACCCAGTACTTC. Translating it yields CASSSGLAGETQYF. This chain uses TRBV7-3 with TRBJ2-5, with 12 bases lining up with TRBD2. The CDR3 length is 14 residues. Germline CDR1 SGHTA, CDR2 FQGTGA. The trim removed 4 bases at V and 4 bases at J, leaving 1 base unmatched. The variable domain in full, with the rest retrieved from reference TRBV7-3 and TRBJ2-5, is GAGVSQTPSNKVTEKGKYVELRCDPISGHTALYWYRQSLGQGPEFLIYFQGTGAADDSGLPNDRFFAVRPEGSVSTLKIQRTERGDSAVYLCASSSGLAGETQYFGPGTRLLVL.

V usage is TRBV6-1 and J usage is TRBJ2-5; either TRBD1 or TRBD2 may fit D (5 bases each). CDR1 and CDR2 from the germline V gene are MNHNS and SASEGT. Trimming stripped 4 bases from V and 6 bases from J, with 12 bases between. The CDR3 runs to 13 residues. In DNA, the CDR3 is TGTGCCAGCAGTGGGGTAGGGACGCAGACCCAGTACTTC. Its protein is CASSGVGTQTQYF.

This clone was counted between two and nine times. The chain has TRBV7-9 and TRBJ1-2; D remains unclear. Germline V CDR1 and CDR2: SEHNR, FQNEAQ (reference sequence). This CDR3 is built from 15 residues. Trimming took 4 bases from V and 7 from J, leaving 19 bases between them. The CDR3 DNA is TGTGCCAGCAGCTCGTCCGTTGAGGGTCACTTTGGCTACACCTTC. Translation: CASSSSVEGHFGYTF.

This clone was counted only a few times. The J gene is TRBJ1-6, the V gene TRBV6-4; 9 nucleotides agree with TRBD1. V lost 6 bases and J lost 10; bases outside the gene matches: 7. Germline assignment: CDR1 MRHNA and CDR2 SNTAGT. The CDR3 totals 14 residues. CDR3 coding DNA: TGTGCCAGCAGCGCAACAGGGGGCCGCTCACCCCTCCACTTT. It encodes CASSATGGRSPLHF.

CDR3: CKKGVGNQPQHF. Here the CDR3 DNA reads TGCAAGAAAGGGGTTGGGAATCAGCCCCAGCATTTT. The chain links TRBV29-1 to TRBJ1-5, with a possible D match to TRBD1 (5 bases). The CDR3 runs to 12 residues. Looked up from germline, CDR1 is SQVTM and CDR2 is ANQGSEA.

The gene calls are TRBV18 and TRBJ1-3; no clear D. Trimming pared 2 bases from V and 0 bases from J, leaving 8 bases between. Germline lookup yields CDR1 KGHSH and CDR2 LQKENI. This CDR3 region has 15 residues. The CDR3 sequence: CASSPVPGSGNTIYF. The CDR3 nucleotides read TGTGCCAGCTCACCAGTCCCAGGCTCTGGAAACACCATATATTTT.

The V call is TRBV4-1, the J call TRBJ2-7; the D gene is possibly TRBD1 (5 bases). Germline V CDR1 and CDR2: MGHRA, YSYEKL. There are 14 residues in the CDR3. Deletions cut 0 bases from V and 3 bases from J, with 9 bases between. Written as DNA, the CDR3 is TGCGCCAGCAGCCAAGATAGGGGCGACTACGAGCAGTACTTC. This codes for CASSQDRGDYEQYF.

The chain carries TRBV5-1 and TRBJ2-5; 13 bases fit TRBD2. Germline values: CDR1 SGHRS, CDR2 YFSETQ. The V segment lost 0 bases and the J segment 6 bases; nucleotides outside the gene matches: 2. CDR3 length equals 15 residues. The CDR3 bases are TGCGCCAGCAGCTTGGGGACTAGCGGGAGAAAGACCCAGTACTTC. This translates into CASSLGTSGRKTQYF.